One and the same sample provided the 27 T cell receptor beta chains below, sequenced in a study of PD-L1 blockade in urothelial cancer. Noted time point: pretreatment peripheral blood. Assay: immunoSEQ multiplex PCR; the TCRdb copy retains only in-frame clones and omits some. Among roughly 52,000 clones listed, 79% were seen once. The material sequenced was PBMCs, taken around atezolizumab (anti-PD-L1) treatment. These receptors came from a man between 65 and 85 years old with urothelial cancer.

In this sample, this clone turned up a few times. The rearrangement uses TRBV6-5 and TRBJ2-5, with TRBD2 as a possible D gene (5 bases). Germline V gives CDR1 MNHEY, CDR2 SVGAGI. Trimming left V 2 bases short and J 4 bases short, with 11 bases between. The CDR3 contains 14 residues. The CDR3 region is CASSYSLAGETQYF. CDR3 coding DNA: TGTGCCAGCAGTTACAGCCTAGCCGGAGAGACCCAGTACTTC.

This clone appeared a single time. The chain has TRBV10-3 and TRBJ1-1, with TRBD1 identical over 7 bases. V was pared by 6 bases and J by 4 bases, with 5 bases of the junction left unmatched. CDR1 and CDR2 from the germline V gene are ENHRY and SYGVKD. The CDR3 totals 13 residues. The CDR3 reads CAISRQGGTEAFF. DNA for the CDR3: TGTGCCATCAGCAGACAGGGTGGCACTGAAGCTTTCTTT.

The CDR3 reads CASSQGATYEQYF. The CDR3 DNA is TGTGCCAGCAGCCAGGGGGCCACCTACGAGCAGTACTTC. This chain links TRBV28 with TRBJ2-7; 8 positions agree with TRBD1. V lost 6 bases, J lost 2 bases, and 3 bases stayed unmatched. CDR1 is MDHEN and CDR2 is SYDVKM in the germline V gene. This CDR3 is built from 13 residues.

In its sample, this clone was seen once. This chain uses TRBV28 with TRBJ2-3, with TRBD1 matching over 7 bases. The CDR3 is 14 residues long. The germline gives CDR1 MDHEN, CDR2 SYDVKM. Unmatched junction bases numbered 8, after V lost 5 bases and J lost 6 bases. The CDR3 DNA reads TGTGCCAGCAGTCAAGGACAGGTTTTCGATACGCAGTATTTT. This codes for CASSQGQVFDTQYF.

The chain links TRBV21-1 to TRBJ1-5; TRBD1, the table's D call, lacks a check against the DNA. TRBV21-1 is noted as a pseudogene. CDR3 length: 19 residues. The CDR3 coding sequence is TGTGCCAGCAGCCCCTCCATGGGACAGGGGGCGGGTAGCAATCAGCCCCAGCATTTT. Its protein is CASSPSMGQGAGSNQPQHF.

The V gene is TRBV7-9, the J gene TRBJ2-2; 9 nucleotides line up with TRBD2. This CDR3 is built from 17 residues. Trimming took 4 bases from V and 8 from J; bases not matched to a gene: 14. The V gene's germline CDR1 is SEHNR and CDR2 FQNEAQ (reference sequence). The CDR3 reads CASSSQFLAGDKGELFF. CDR3 coding DNA: TGTGCCAGCAGCTCACAATTTTTAGCGGGAGATAAAGGGGAGCTGTTTTTT. Filled out from reference TRBV7-9 and TRBJ2-2, the complete variable domain reads DTGVSQNPRHKITKRGQNVTFRCDPISEHNRLYWYRQTLGQGPEFLTYFQNEAQLEKSRLLSDRFSAERPKGSFSTLEIQRTEQGDSAMYLCASSSQFLAGDKGELFFGEGSRLTVL.

This chain connects TRBV28 to TRBJ1-1; the match to TRBD1 covers 9 bases. V trimming: 5 bases; J trimming: 7 bases; junction bases outside the gene matches: 14. From germline, CDR1 is MDHEN and CDR2 SYDVKM. CDR3 length equals 16 residues. The CDR3 DNA is TGTGCCAGCAGTGTGAACGCCGGGACAGGGAGTATTGAAGCTTTCTTT. This codes for CASSVNAGTGSIEAFF.

This sequence joins TRBV2 and TRBJ1-5, with TRBD1 matching 10 bases. The junction had 4 bases not matched to a gene; V was cut back by 5 bases and J by 6 bases. Germline assignment: CDR1 SNHLY and CDR2 FYNNEI. The CDR3 runs to 14 residues. This CDR3 is CASSSGTGVQPQHF. The CDR3 coding sequence is TGTGCCAGCAGTTCCGGGACAGGGGTTCAGCCCCAGCATTTT.

The chain employs TRBV27 and TRBJ1-5; weak D call: TRBD1 (6 bases). V dropped 4 bases and J dropped 9 bases, with 16 bases sitting between them. The CDR3 totals 14 residues. The germline gives CDR1 MNHEY, CDR2 SMNVEV (reference sequence). This CDR3 is CASSWTRGIGPQHF. CDR3 nucleotide sequence: TGTGCCAGCAGTTGGACCAGGGGTATCGGGCCCCAGCATTTT.

In this sample, this clone turned up a few times. The V call is TRBV5-1, the J call TRBJ2-3; unclear D gene. Trimming took off 0 bases at V and 2 bases at J, with 10 bases between the two ends. CDR3 size: 15 residues. Germline CDR1 SGHRS, CDR2 YFSETQ. This CDR3 is CASSLGASVTDTQYF. CDR3 DNA: TGCGCCAGCAGCTTGGGAGCGTCTGTCACAGATACGCAGTATTTT.

This clone has only a few counts. The gene calls are TRBV11-3 and TRBJ2-1; 12 bases are shared with TRBD2. The CDR3 contains 17 residues. Germline V gives CDR1 SGHNT, CDR2 YENEEA. V was pared by 1 base and J by 7 bases, with 8 bases of the junction left unmatched. The CDR3 DNA reads TGTGCCAGCAGCTTAGGTGCGACTAGCGGGAGTCAGAATGAGCAGTTCTTC. Its protein product is CASSLGATSGSQNEQFF. Full variable domain (rest looked up from reference TRBV11-3 and TRBJ2-1): EAGVVQSPRYKIIEKKQPVAFWCNPISGHNTLYWYLQNLGQGPELLIRYENEEAVDDSQLPKDRFSAERLKGVDSTLKIQPAELGDSAVYLCASSLGATSGSQNEQFFGPGTRLTVL.

This chain connects TRBV28 to TRBJ2-3; 11 positions agree with TRBD2. The V and J ends lost 5 bases and 4 bases, in that order; junction bases with no gene match: 2. The CDR3 loop spans 14 amino acids. CDR1 and CDR2 from the germline V gene are MDHEN and SYDVKM. The CDR3 here is CASSTSGSPDTQYF. The CDR3 DNA reads TGTGCCAGCAGTACTAGCGGGAGCCCAGATACGCAGTATTTT.

DNA of the CDR3: TGTGCCAGCAGCGTAGGGGAGGGGCCTTACTACGAGCAGTACTTC. Translating gives CASSVGEGPYYEQYF. The chain recombines TRBV9 with TRBJ2-7; 7 bases are a match to TRBD2. V was clipped by 0 bases and J by 3 bases; unmatched bases: 6. CDR1 is SGDLS and CDR2 is YYNGEE in the germline V gene. The CDR3 length is 15 residues.

V is TRBV19 and J is TRBJ2-5; 7 positions agree with TRBD1. The length of the CDR3 is 15 residues. The J segment lost 4 bases and the V segment lost 1 base, leaving 6 bases of the junction unmatched. Looked up from germline, CDR1 is LNHDA and CDR2 is SQIVND (reference sequence). The CDR3 loop reads CASSIAQGDAETQYF. DNA for the CDR3: TGTGCCAGTAGTATAGCCCAGGGGGATGCAGAGACCCAGTACTTC.

CDR3 DNA: TGTGCCAGCAGCCCTACAGGGGGACAGGGTTTCCTCACAGATACGCAGTATTTT. It encodes CASSPTGGQGFLTDTQYF. The chain uses TRBV7-9 and TRBJ2-3, with 9 bases that match TRBD1. The germline CDR1 and CDR2 sequences are SEHNR and FQNEAQ (reference sequence). V lost 5 bases to trimming and J lost 2 bases; unmatched junction nucleotides: 14. The length of the CDR3 is 18 residues.

This chain connects TRBV6-1 to TRBJ2-5; TRBD1 matches at 7 bases. This CDR3 region has 15 residues. V lost 6 bases to trimming and J lost 4 bases; unmatched junction nucleotides: 11. Germline lookup yields CDR1 MNHNS and CDR2 SASEGT. CDR3 protein: CASSGTGTATETQYF. CDR3 nucleotides: TGTGCCAGCAGCGGAACGGGGACAGCGACAGAGACCCAGTACTTC.

The chain carries TRBV27 and TRBJ1-1; 9 bases line up with TRBD1. J was trimmed by 1 base and V by 4 bases; bases with no gene match: 4. The CDR3 runs to 15 residues. Looked up from germline, CDR1 is MNHEY and CDR2 is SMNVEV (reference sequence). The CDR3 DNA sequence: TGTGCCAGCAGTTCCCCGACAGGGGGGAACACTGAAGCTTTCTTT. It codes for CASSSPTGGNTEAFF.

CDR3 in amino acids: CASGLPRVGSSFYEQYF. The CDR3 coding sequence is TGTGCTAGTGGTTTGCCGCGGGTGGGCAGCTCTTTCTACGAGCAGTACTTC. V gene TRBV12-5 combines with J gene TRBJ2-7, with D possibly being TRBD2 (5 bases). Per the germline V gene, CDR1 is LGHNT and CDR2 is FRNRAP. The CDR3 runs to 17 residues. V shed 2 bases and J shed 3 bases, with 20 bases lying between them.

This clone has more than one count but fewer than ten. The chain recombines TRBV30 with TRBJ2-1; D gene uncertain. V lost 1 base and J lost 3, with 7 bases in between. In germline, CDR1 is GTSNPN, CDR2 SVGIG (reference sequence). There are 13 residues in the CDR3. Here the CDR3 reads CAWSGTNYNEQFF. The DNA of the CDR3 is TGTGCCTGGAGTGGAACTAACTACAATGAGCAGTTCTTC. The variable domain in full, with the rest retrieved from reference TRBV30 and TRBJ2-1, is SQTIHQWPATLVQPVGSPLSLECTVEGTSNPNLYWYRQAAGRGLQLLFYSVGIGQISSEVPQNLSASRPQDRQFILSSKKLLLSDSGFYLCAWSGTNYNEQFFGPGTRLTVL.

The CDR3: CASSPSDSAGEQYF. The CDR3 nucleotides are TGTGCCAGCTCGCCCTCAGACTCCGCTGGGGAGCAGTACTTC. The V gene is TRBV18, the J gene TRBJ2-7; D uncertain. V was cut by 6 bases and J by 7 bases, with 19 bases left in between. The CDR3 is 14 residues long. CDR1 and CDR2 from the germline V gene are KGHSH and LQKENI.

The chain uses TRBV5-1 and TRBJ1-1; D is uncertain. Germline loops: CDR1 SGHRS, CDR2 YFSETQ. Trimming left V 4 bases short and J 1 base short, with 14 bases between. The CDR3 has 15 residues. CDR3: CASSPQIITNTEAFF. The CDR3, as DNA: TGCGCCAGCAGCCCACAGATTATAACGAACACTGAAGCTTTCTTT.

This clone has more than one count but fewer than ten. This sequence joins TRBV12-2 and TRBJ2-2; whether TRBD2, the table's D call, matches the DNA was not checked. TRBV12-2 is annotated as a pseudogene. The CDR3 totals 19 residues. This chain's CDR3 is CASRLGGVRGKSNTGELFF. Written as DNA, the CDR3 is TGTGCAAGTCGCTTAGGGGGGGTTCGCGGGAAATCGAACACCGGGGAGCTGTTTTTT.

The chain joins TRBV19 to TRBJ2-4; weak D call: TRBD1 (5 bases). The germline gives CDR1 LNHDA, CDR2 SQIVND (reference sequence). Trimming removed 9 bases from V and 7 bases from J, with 13 bases in between. This CDR3 has 12 residues. The CDR3 sequence is CASRLGANIQYF. The CDR3 DNA follows: TGTGCCAGCCGTTTAGGGGCCAACATTCAGTACTTC.

This sequence joins TRBV5-1 and TRBJ1-2; D gene unclear. The ends were cut back, 1 base at V and 5 bases at J, with 9 bases in the middle. Germline assignment: CDR1 SGHRS and CDR2 YFSETQ. The CDR3 consists of 13 residues. The CDR3 DNA is TGCGCCAGCAGCTTGCAACAGTATTATGGCTACACCTTC. It encodes CASSLQQYYGYTF.

This clone was found a few times. The rearrangement links TRBV10-3 to TRBJ1-2; tentative D call: TRBD1 (5 bases). V lost 2 bases and J lost 6, with 7 bases in between. CDR3 size: 12 residues. Germline loops: CDR1 ENHRY, CDR2 SYGVKD. CDR3 loop: CAISEGHNGYTF. The CDR3 nucleotides read TGTGCCATCAGTGAGGGACACAATGGCTACACCTTC.

This rearrangement joins TRBV10-1 to TRBJ2-1; 8 bases map to TRBD2. After removal of 9 bases from V and 4 bases from J, the junction contained 2 bases not matched to a gene. This CDR3 region has 12 residues. The germline gives CDR1 WNHNN, CDR2 SYGVQD (reference sequence). The CDR3 here is CASSGIYNEQFF. In nucleotides, the CDR3 is TGCGCCAGTAGCGGGATATACAATGAGCAGTTCTTC.

The V and J genes are TRBV27 and TRBJ1-4, with 10 bases fitting TRBD1. CDR1 is MNHEY, CDR2 SMNVEV, per germline (reference sequence). J was trimmed by 8 bases and V by 5 bases; bases with no gene match: 8. This CDR3 is 15 amino acids long. The CDR3 DNA is TGTGCCAGCAGTAGAGGGGACAGGGGAAAAGAAAAACTGTTTTTT. Translated: CASSRGDRGKEKLFF.